Shown below are 12 T cell receptor beta chains from a single sample sequenced in a study of cytomegalovirus exposure and HLA in healthy donors (dated by TCRdb to about 2017). Library creation used the immunoSEQ multiplex PCR assay. A mixture of 60 forward primers for TCR Vbeta segments and 13 reverse primers for TCR Jbeta segments was used in the multiplex PCR. What TCRdb holds here is the immuneACCESS table cut down to in-frame rearrangements. Part of the clones is not present; checked against another copy, under half of the missing clones reflect an unresolved V gene, and the others are unexplained. The sample table shows roughly 170,000 clones, and about 79% are seen once. Around 1.2% of the sample goes to the ten largest clones. The specimen sequenced was PBMCs. The receptor source for this set is a girl aged 2 to 9 in good health and CMV-seropositive.

A few counts support this clone. V usage is TRBV4-1 and J usage is TRBJ1-4, with D maybe TRBD1 (6 bases). CDR3 length: 15 amino acids. V shed 4 bases and J shed 5 bases, with 14 bases lying between them. The V gene's germline CDR1 is MGHRA and CDR2 YSYEKL. CDR3 residues: CASSPLQGPNEKLFF. CDR3 DNA: TGCGCCAGCAGCCCGCTACAGGGCCCGAATGAAAAACTGTTTTTT.

The chain joins TRBV30 to TRBJ2-1, with TRBD1 identical over 12 bases. Germline-derived CDR1 and CDR2 are GTSNPN and SVGIG (reference sequence). The junction had 4 bases not matched to a gene; V was cut back by 3 bases and J by 1 base. The CDR3 totals 16 residues. As DNA, the CDR3 is TGTGCCTGGAGGGGACAGGGGGCAGGTTCCTACAATGAGCAGTTCTTC. It yields the protein CAWRGQGAGSYNEQFF. Supplemented by reference TRBV30 and TRBJ2-1, the full variable domain reads SQTIHQWPATLVQPVGSPLSLECTVEGTSNPNLYWYRQAAGRGLQLLFYSVGIGQISSEVPQNLSASRPQDRQFILSSKKLLLSDSGFYLCAWRGQGAGSYNEQFFGPGTRLTVL.

The rearrangement joins TRBV28 to TRBJ1-2; the match to TRBD1 covers 8 bases. The CDR3 loop spans 11 amino acids. V shed 6 bases, J shed 8 bases, and the junction held 2 bases outside the gene matches. CDR1 is MDHEN, CDR2 SYDVKM, per germline. CDR3 in amino acids: CASSQGAGYTF. In nucleotides, the CDR3 is TGTGCCAGCAGCCAGGGGGCAGGCTACACCTTC.

This chain uses TRBV7-2 with TRBJ2-1, with a possible D match to TRBD1 (5 bases). V was trimmed by 1 base and J by 2 bases, leaving 9 bases between them. The CDR3 covers 15 residues. In germline, CDR1 is SGHTA, CDR2 FQGNSA. CDR3 amino acids: CASSLGQGTYNEQFF. Written as DNA, the CDR3 is TGTGCCAGCAGCTTAGGGCAGGGAACCTACAATGAGCAGTTCTTC.

J is TRBJ2-7 and V is TRBV27, with D tentatively TRBD2 (6 bases). Trimming shortened V by 4 bases and J by 4 bases, and 11 bases separated the two germline ends. Germline assignment: CDR1 MNHEY and CDR2 SMNVEV (reference sequence). CDR3 length equals 13 residues. The CDR3 nucleotides are TGTGCCAGCAGTTCTACCGGAGGGTACGAGCAGTACTTC. Its protein is CASSSTGGYEQYF.

The chain is built from TRBV5-6 and TRBJ2-5; no reliable D call. The CDR3 contains 12 residues. Trimming cost V 4 bases and J 3 bases, with 7 bases left between them. Germline V gene sequence: CDR1 SGHDT, CDR2 YYEEEE. The CDR3 DNA follows: TGTGCCAGCAGCCGGAGAGAAGAGACCCAGTACTTC. Amino acid sequence: CASSRREETQYF.

The chain couples TRBV2 to TRBJ2-1, with 9 bases lining up with TRBD2. V lost 1 base to trimming and J lost 10 bases; unmatched junction nucleotides: 11. Germline V gene data show CDR1 as SNHLY and CDR2 as FYNNEI. This CDR3 region has 16 residues. The CDR3 reads CASSEGRGRARDEQFF. The DNA for the CDR3 is TGTGCCAGCAGTGAAGGTCGCGGGAGGGCCAGGGACGAGCAGTTCTTC.

The chain combines TRBV4-1 with TRBJ1-4; D may be TRBD1 (6 bases). The ends were cut back, 4 bases at V and 0 bases at J, with 18 bases in the middle. Germline assignment: CDR1 MGHRA and CDR2 YSYEKL. The CDR3 runs to 18 residues. The CDR3 DNA reads TGCGCCAGCAGCCCAGGGGACCGAAATTTCGCAACTAATGAAAAACTGTTTTTT. Protein: CASSPGDRNFATNEKLFF.

This chain connects TRBV28 to TRBJ1-4; 7 bases align to TRBD1. The CDR3 is 13 residues long. The germline V gene encodes CDR1 MDHEN and CDR2 SYDVKM. J lost 12 bases, V lost 5 bases, and 9 bases had no gene match. CDR3: CASSPGQTRELFF. Written as DNA, the CDR3 is TGTGCCAGCAGTCCGGGACAGACAAGGGAACTGTTTTTT. The complete variable domain, with remaining parts taken from reference TRBV28 and TRBJ1-4, reads DVKVTQSSRYLVKRTGEKVFLECVQDMDHENMFWYRQDPGLGLRLIYFSYDVKMKEKGDIPEGYSVSREKKERFSLILESASTNQTSMYLCASSPGQTRELFFGSGTQLSVL.

This chain joins TRBV25-1 and TRBJ1-2; 7 bases align to TRBD1. From germline, CDR1 is MGHDK and CDR2 SYGVNS. This CDR3 spans 14 amino acids. V trimming: 4 bases; J trimming: 4 bases; junction bases outside the gene matches: 6. In DNA form, the CDR3 reads TGTGCCAGCAGTGGGACAGGACGGCCCTATGGCTACACCTTC. Translating gives CASSGTGRPYGYTF.

This chain links TRBV5-6 with TRBJ2-7, with TRBD1 matching over 7 bases. V was clipped by 3 bases and J by 5 bases; unmatched bases: 11. The V gene's germline CDR1 is SGHDT and CDR2 YYEEEE. The CDR3 spans 15 residues. CDR3 DNA: TGTGCCAGCAGCTCGAGGAGGACAGGCCTCAACGAGCAGTACTTC. Residues: CASSSRRTGLNEQYF.

CDR3 sequence (DNA): TGCGCCAGCAGCTTGGAAGTCTTGGAGGAGGGGGGCTACACCTTC. Translating it yields CASSLEVLEEGGYTF. This chain uses TRBV5-1 with TRBJ1-2; D perhaps matches TRBD1 (5 bases). This CDR3 has 15 residues. Germline V gene data show CDR1 as SGHRS and CDR2 as YFSETQ. V lost 0 bases and J lost 8, with 17 bases in between.